These 26 T cell receptor beta chains were sequenced from one sample in a study of blood T cell repertoires in COVID-19. Profiling relied on immunoSEQ multiplex PCR, and the TCRdb table lists in-frame clones only, not all of them. This sample has under 300,000 clones, with 65% to 80% found just once. The sequenced sample was peripheral blood. The receptors were sampled from a woman between 40 and 55 years old with active or convalescent COVID-19.

The chain recombines TRBV19 with TRBJ2-7; D possibly corresponds to TRBD2 (6 bases). V lost 3 bases, J lost 2 bases, and 11 bases lay in between. This CDR3 comprises 14 residues. Germline CDR1 LNHDA, CDR2 SQIVND (reference sequence). The CDR3 bases are TGTGCCAGTAGTATGACTAGTTCCACCTACGAGCAGTACTTC. Translated: CASSMTSSTYEQYF.

This chain joins TRBV11-2 and TRBJ2-1, with TRBD1 matching over 8 bases. Germline-derived CDR1 and CDR2 are SGHAT and FQNNGV. CDR3 length: 14 amino acids. J was trimmed by 5 bases and V by 5 bases; bases with no gene match: 5. The CDR3: CASSPQGANNEQFF. DNA for the CDR3: TGTGCCAGCAGCCCGCAGGGGGCCAACAATGAGCAGTTCTTC. Looking up the rest from reference TRBV11-2 and TRBJ2-1 gives the full variable domain: EAGVAQSPRYKIIEKRQSVAFWCNPISGHATLYWYQQILGQGPKLLIQFQNNGVVDDSQLPKDRFSAERLKGVDSTLKIQPAKLEDSAVYLCASSPQGANNEQFFGPGTRLTVL.

The genes are TRBV5-1 and TRBJ2-3; the match to TRBD2 covers 10 bases. This CDR3 is 15 amino acids long. The germline gives CDR1 SGHRS, CDR2 YFSETQ. Trimming removed 2 bases from V and 7 bases from J; junction bases left unmatched: 7. CDR3 DNA: TGCGCCAGCAGCTTAGACGGGACTAGCGACCATACGCAGTATTTT. Amino acids: CASSLDGTSDHTQYF.

J is TRBJ1-5 and V is TRBV2; D is perhaps TRBD1 (6 bases). CDR1 is SNHLY, CDR2 FYNNEI, per germline. The ends were cut back, 5 bases at V and 3 bases at J, with 8 bases in the middle. The CDR3 length is 13 residues. CDR3 residues: CASSYRANQPQHF. DNA of the CDR3: TGTGCCAGCAGTTACAGGGCCAATCAGCCCCAGCATTTT.

The chain joins TRBV27 to TRBJ2-7; D is uncertain. With 6 bases removed from V and 0 bases from J, the gap between germline ends came to 12 bases. CDR1 is MNHEY and CDR2 is SMNVEV in the germline V gene (reference sequence). This CDR3 region has 14 residues. CDR3 in amino acids: CASRKRQSSYEQYF. CDR3 DNA sequence: TGTGCCAGCAGGAAAAGACAAAGCTCCTACGAGCAGTACTTC.

This chain joins TRBV6-5 and TRBJ1-2, with 8 nucleotides matching TRBD1. CDR1 MNHEY and CDR2 SVGAGI come from the germline V gene. This CDR3 contains 16 residues. The J segment lost 4 bases and the V segment lost 0 bases, leaving 7 bases of the junction unmatched. The CDR3 DNA reads TGTGCCAGCAGTTACTCGTCAGGGGGCAAAGGCTATGGCTACACCTTC. Amino acids: CASSYSSGGKGYGYTF.

The V and J genes are TRBV5-6 and TRBJ1-1, with 8 positions matching TRBD1. Per germline, CDR1 SGHDT and CDR2 YYEEEE. V gave up 0 bases and J gave up 4 bases; unmatched junction bases: 5. The CDR3 is made up of 15 amino acids. CDR3 coding DNA: TGTGCCAGCAGCTTGGGGACAGGGAAGGGCACTGAAGCTTTCTTT. This sequence encodes CASSLGTGKGTEAFF. Full variable domain (remainder filled in from reference TRBV5-6 and TRBJ1-1): DAGVTQSPTHLIKTRGQQVTLRCSPKSGHDTVSWYQQALGQGPQFIFQYYEEEERQRGNFPDRFSGHQFPNYSSELNVNALLLGDSALYLCASSLGTGKGTEAFFGQGTRLTVV.

The chain is built from TRBV19 and TRBJ1-2; D is uncertain. V was shortened by 4 bases and J by 8 bases, with 8 bases between the two germline ends. Germline CDR1 LNHDA, CDR2 SQIVND (reference sequence). This CDR3 has 11 amino acids. The CDR3 DNA sequence: TGTGCCAGTAGTACCCCAGGAGGCTACACCTTC. Protein product: CASSTPGGYTF.

The rearrangement links TRBV6-5 to TRBJ2-2; D is unresolved. The CDR3 is 13 amino acids. V lost 6 bases, J lost 9 bases, and 14 bases lay in between. The germline V gene has CDR1 MNHEY and CDR2 SVGAGI. The CDR3 bases are TGTGCCAGCAGAACTCGATATTTCCGGGAGCTGTTTTTT. It translates to CASRTRYFRELFF.

This chain links TRBV24-1 with TRBJ2-1, with a weak D call TRBD1 (5 bases). This CDR3 comprises 11 residues. Germline loops: CDR1 KGHDR, CDR2 SFDVKD. V was trimmed by 8 bases and J by 9 bases, leaving 10 bases between them. The CDR3 is CATKSDSEQFF. As DNA, the CDR3 is TGTGCCACCAAATCAGACAGTGAGCAGTTCTTC.

This clone has only one observation. V is TRBV3-1 (or the pseudogene TRBV3-2) and J is TRBJ1-2, with 7 positions matching TRBD1. CDR1 and CDR2 from the germline V gene are LGHDT and YNNKEL (reference sequence). Trimming cost V 0 bases and J 8 bases; bases outside gene matches: 3. This CDR3 spans 13 amino acids. CDR3 nucleotide sequence: TGTGCCAGCAGCCAAGAAGACAGGGCGGGCTACACCTTC. As protein: CASSQEDRAGYTF.

The chain links TRBV30 to TRBJ1-4; 8 bases fit TRBD1. Germline V CDR1 and CDR2: GTSNPN, SVGIG (reference sequence). With V trimmed by 4 bases and J by 3 bases, 1 base remained unmatched. The CDR3 has 13 residues. CDR3 loop: CAWNRGANEKLFF. The CDR3 DNA follows: TGTGCCTGGAACAGGGGGGCTAATGAAAAACTGTTTTTT.

This clone was seen a single time. The chain recombines TRBV19 with TRBJ1-1, with 8 positions matching TRBD1. Trimming at V came to 9 bases and at J to 3 bases, leaving 6 bases not matched to a gene. Germline CDR1 reads LNHDA; CDR2 reads SQIVND (reference sequence). CDR3 size: 13 residues. This CDR3 reads CASRGRGDTEAFF. The CDR3 bases are TGTGCCAGCAGGGGGCGCGGGGACACTGAAGCTTTCTTT.

V is TRBV5-1 and J is TRBJ1-4; D ambiguous. Germline V gene sequence: CDR1 SGHRS, CDR2 YFSETQ. The V end was cut by 3 bases, the J end by 0 bases, with 9 bases between. The CDR3 totals 15 residues. CDR3 protein: CASSSSLSTNEKLFF. Here the CDR3 DNA reads TGCGCCAGCAGCTCCTCCCTTTCAACTAATGAAAAACTGTTTTTT.

The chain links TRBV5-6 to TRBJ1-4; a possible D gene is TRBD1 (5 bases). Looked up from germline, CDR1 is SGHDT and CDR2 is YYEEEE. V dropped 4 bases and J dropped 5 bases, with 15 bases sitting between them. The CDR3 spans 15 residues. The CDR3 region is CASSPGFSRNEKLFF. The DNA for the CDR3 is TGTGCCAGCAGCCCAGGGTTTAGCCGGAATGAAAAACTGTTTTTT.

This chain links TRBV5-4 with TRBJ2-1, with 9 bases identical to TRBD2. The V gene's germline CDR1 is SGHNT and CDR2 YYREEE (reference sequence). V shed 0 bases and J 8 bases; nucleotides not matched to a gene: 9. The CDR3 has 16 residues. CDR3: CASSLEFAGGRDEQFF. The CDR3 DNA is TGTGCCAGCAGCTTGGAATTTGCGGGGGGGCGGGATGAGCAGTTCTTC.

This clone showed up many times. The chain combines TRBV19 with TRBJ1-1, with a possible D match to TRBD1 (6 bases). The ends were cut back, 5 bases at V and 8 bases at J, with 15 bases in the middle. This CDR3 is built from 13 residues. Per germline, CDR1 LNHDA and CDR2 SQIVND (reference sequence). CDR3: CASSGGLATEAFF. CDR3 sequence (DNA): TGTGCCAGTAGTGGGGGCCTTGCCACCGAAGCTTTCTTT.

V and J are TRBV5-1 and TRBJ1-1; perhaps TRBD1 as D (6 bases). The germline V gene encodes CDR1 SGHRS and CDR2 YFSETQ. This CDR3 has 15 amino acids. V lost 5 bases and J 0 bases, leaving 14 bases between the germline ends. The CDR3 loop reads CASRPDRPMNTEAFF. The CDR3 coding sequence is TGCGCCAGCAGACCTGACAGGCCCATGAACACTGAAGCTTTCTTT.

This rearrangement joins TRBV30 to TRBJ2-7; TRBD1 matches at 11 bases. This CDR3 is 13 amino acids long. Germline CDR1 and CDR2: GTSNPN and SVGIG (reference sequence). J lost 6 bases, V lost 3 bases, and 4 bases had no gene match. The CDR3 DNA sequence: TGTGCCTGGAGCGGACAGGGGGCGAGCGAGCAGTACTTC. It is translated as CAWSGQGASEQYF.

This chain uses TRBV6-5 with TRBJ2-7; 9 positions agree with TRBD1. The V gene's germline CDR1 is MNHEY and CDR2 SVGAGI. Germline trimming cut 6 bases from V and 2 bases from J; bases unmatched to any gene: 5. The CDR3 is made up of 14 amino acids. DNA of the CDR3: TGTGCCAGCAGGCGACAGGGGGGCACCTACGAGCAGTACTTC. Protein sequence: CASRRQGGTYEQYF.

The chain couples TRBV5-1 to TRBJ2-1; TRBD1 matches at 7 bases. The CDR3 is made up of 15 amino acids. After removal of 2 bases from V and 4 bases from J, the junction contained 6 bases not matched to a gene. Per germline, CDR1 SGHRS and CDR2 YFSETQ. The CDR3 region is CASSFGDSTYNEQFF. CDR3 nucleotides: TGCGCCAGCAGCTTCGGGGACAGCACTTACAATGAGCAGTTCTTC. The full variable domain, with the rest looked up from reference TRBV5-1 and TRBJ2-1, is KAGVTQTPRYLIKTRGQQVTLSCSPISGHRSVSWYQQTPGQGLQFLFEYFSETQRNKGNFPGRFSGRQFSNSRSEMNVSTLELGDSALYLCASSFGDSTYNEQFFGPGTRLTVL.

V and J are TRBV6-5 and TRBJ1-1, with D maybe TRBD1 (6 bases). Germline V gene data show CDR1 as MNHEY and CDR2 as SVGAGI. The CDR3 has 14 residues. The V and J ends lost 5 bases and 3 bases respectively, with 13 bases between them. The CDR3 nucleotides are TGTGCCAGCAGTAGGGGGTCGGAGTACACTGAAGCTTTCTTT. Its protein product is CASSRGSEYTEAFF.

This clone was observed a handful of times. CDR3 sequence: CASRGGNTEAFF. CDR3 nucleotides: TGTGCCAGCAGAGGGGGGAACACTGAAGCTTTCTTT. The chain is built from TRBV25-1 and TRBJ1-1; tentative D call: TRBD1 (6 bases). This CDR3 spans 12 amino acids. Germline lookup yields CDR1 MGHDK and CDR2 SYGVNS. Trimming cost V 6 bases and J 1 base, with 6 bases left between them. The full variable domain, in which reference TRBV25-1 and TRBJ1-1 provide the parts outside the CDR3, is EADIYQTPRYLVIGTGKKITLECSQTMGHDKMYWYQQDPGMELHLIHYSYGVNSTEKGDLSSESTVSRIRTEHFPLTLESARPSHTSQYLCASRGGNTEAFFGQGTRLTVV.

This clone has more than one count but fewer than ten. An end of the junction does not agree with germline; a read error may underlie this. The chain carries TRBV11-2 and TRBJ2-7; TRBD1 matches 9 bases. Germline values: CDR1 SGHAT, CDR2 FQNNGV. The CDR3 totals 13 residues. CDR3 in DNA: TGTGCCAGCAGCCCAAATACCGGGACAGGGTCACGGTTC. Protein sequence: CASSPNTGTGSRF.

The gene calls are TRBV2 and TRBJ2-1; a possible D gene is TRBD1 (5 bases). The CDR3 is 14 amino acids. The germline gives CDR1 SNHLY, CDR2 FYNNEI. V lost 7 bases to trimming and J lost 2 bases, with 12 bases between them. The CDR3 protein is CASKSRDPYNEQFF. The CDR3 bases are TGTGCCAGCAAATCCAGGGATCCCTACAATGAGCAGTTCTTC.

The V call is TRBV7-7, the J call TRBJ2-3; 8 positions match TRBD1. CDR3 size: 16 residues. Per the germline V gene, CDR1 is SSHAT and CDR2 is FNYEAQ (reference sequence). Trimming cost V 0 bases and J 2 bases; bases outside gene matches: 4. The CDR3 sequence: CASSLAGRGPTDTQYF. CDR3 DNA sequence: TGTGCCAGCAGCTTAGCGGGCAGGGGGCCCACAGATACGCAGTATTTT.